These 3 T cell receptor beta chains originate from one sample sequenced in a study of OX40 agonist ivuxolimab in advanced cancers. TCRdb's table, derived via immunoSEQ multiplex PCR, lists solely in-frame clones and lacks some. Found here are fewer than 100,000 clones, around 86% of them singletons; the top ten hold 1.5% to 2.5%. The sample was CD4+ or CD8+ T cells sorted from blood, taken in a trial of the OX40 agonist ivuxolimab. These receptors originate from an adult with an advanced solid tumor such as melanoma, head and neck, liver or kidney cancer.

The chain links TRBV29-1 to TRBJ2-5, with D possibly being TRBD1 or TRBD2 (5 bases each). Germline V gene data show CDR1 as SQVTM and CDR2 as ANQGSEA. The V gene lost 5 bases and the J gene lost 5 bases, with 18 bases spanning the gap. The CDR3 runs 14 residues. In DNA form, the CDR3 reads TGCAGCGTTTCTAAGGGGACCCGTGGCGAGACCCAGTACTTC. This sequence encodes CSVSKGTRGETQYF. The full variable domain, in which reference TRBV29-1 and TRBJ2-5 provide the parts outside the CDR3, is SAVISQKPSRDICQRGTSLTIQCQVDSQVTMMFWYRQQPGQSLTLIATANQGSEATYESGFVIDKFPISRPNLTFSTLTVSNMSPEDSSIYLCSVSKGTRGETQYFGPGTRLLVL.

This chain joins TRBV5-1 and TRBJ1-2; D is possibly TRBD1 (5 bases). V was cut by 4 bases and J by 1 base, with 14 bases left in between. The CDR3 covers 15 residues. CDR1 SGHRS and CDR2 YFSETQ come from the germline V gene. CDR3 region: CASSPNQGLNYGYTF. As DNA, the CDR3 is TGCGCCAGCAGCCCAAACCAGGGCCTTAACTATGGCTACACCTTC.

The chain carries TRBV4-1 and TRBJ2-3, with 9 positions matching TRBD2. This CDR3 is 17 amino acids long. The V gene's germline CDR1 is MGHRA and CDR2 YSYEKL. V shed 5 bases and J 5 bases; nucleotides not matched to a gene: 14. The DNA of the CDR3 is TGCGCCAGCAGCTTCGGGGCGGGGGGGCCCGGCGAAGATACGCAGTATTTT. Encoded protein: CASSFGAGGPGEDTQYF.